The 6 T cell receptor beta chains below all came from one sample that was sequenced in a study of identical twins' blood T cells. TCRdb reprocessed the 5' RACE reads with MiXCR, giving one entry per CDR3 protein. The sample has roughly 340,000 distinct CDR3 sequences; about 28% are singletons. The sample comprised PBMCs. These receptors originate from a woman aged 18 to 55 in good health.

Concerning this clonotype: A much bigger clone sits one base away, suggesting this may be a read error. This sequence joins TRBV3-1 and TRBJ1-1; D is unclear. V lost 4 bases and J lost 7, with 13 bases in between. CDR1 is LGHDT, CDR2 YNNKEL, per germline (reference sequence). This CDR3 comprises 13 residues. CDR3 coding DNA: TGTGCCAGCAGCCGGACTGCATCTGGTGAAGCTTTCTTT. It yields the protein CASSRTASGEAFF. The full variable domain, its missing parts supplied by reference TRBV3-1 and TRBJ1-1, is DTAVSQTPKYLVTQMGNDKSIKCEQNLGHDTMYWYKQDSKKFLKIMFSYNNKELIINETVPNRFSPKSPDKAHLNLHINSLELGDSAVYFCASSRTASGEAFFGQGTRLTVV.

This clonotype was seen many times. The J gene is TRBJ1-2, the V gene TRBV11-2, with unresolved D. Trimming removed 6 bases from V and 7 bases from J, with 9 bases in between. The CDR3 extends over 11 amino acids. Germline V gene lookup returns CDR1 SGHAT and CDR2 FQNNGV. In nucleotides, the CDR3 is TGTGCCAGCAGTTTGGGTGGTGGCTACACCTTC. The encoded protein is CASSLGGGYTF.

Written as DNA, the CDR3 is TGTGCCAGCAGCTTACGGGTTACGAACACTGAAGCTTTCTTT. Translation: CASSLRVTNTEAFF. The chain is built from TRBV11-2 and TRBJ1-1, with D unclear. CDR1 and CDR2 from the germline V gene are SGHAT and FQNNGV. The CDR3 contains 14 residues. V was cut by 2 bases and J by 1 base, with 8 bases left in between.

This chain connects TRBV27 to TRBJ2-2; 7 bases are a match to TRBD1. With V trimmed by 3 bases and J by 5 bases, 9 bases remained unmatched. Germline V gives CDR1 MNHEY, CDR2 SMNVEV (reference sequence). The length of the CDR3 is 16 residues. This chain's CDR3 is CASSFVTGFGTGELFF. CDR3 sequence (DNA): TGTGCCAGCAGTTTCGTGACAGGGTTCGGAACCGGGGAGCTGTTTTTT.

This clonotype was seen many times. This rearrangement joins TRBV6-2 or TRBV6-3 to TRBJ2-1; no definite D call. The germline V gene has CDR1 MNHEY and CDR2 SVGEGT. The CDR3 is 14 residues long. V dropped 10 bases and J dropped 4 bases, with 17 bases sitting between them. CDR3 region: CATLREAEYNEQFF. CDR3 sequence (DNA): TGTGCCACCCTCCGTGAGGCGGAATACAATGAGCAGTTCTTC.

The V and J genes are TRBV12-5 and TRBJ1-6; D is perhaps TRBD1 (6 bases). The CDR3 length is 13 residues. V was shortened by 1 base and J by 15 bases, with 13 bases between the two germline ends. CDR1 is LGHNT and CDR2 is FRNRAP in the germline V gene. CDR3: CASGLETGGHLHF. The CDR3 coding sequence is TGTGCTAGTGGTTTGGAGACAGGAGGTCACCTCCACTTT. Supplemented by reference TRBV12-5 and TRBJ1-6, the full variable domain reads DARVTQTPRHKVTEMGQEVTMRCQPILGHNTVFWYRQTMMQGLELLAYFRNRAPLDDSGMPKDRFSAEMPDATLATLKIQPSEPRDSAVYFCASGLETGGHLHFGNGTRLTVT.